This T cell receptor (beta chain) was obtained from a study of blood T cell repertoires in COVID-19 (dated by TCRdb to the early 2020s). A note on the overall study: Samples from collaborators originated in the United States, Italy and Spain and spanned both the acute and convalescent phases of COVID-19. The prospective study material was composed of cDNA or gDNA derived from T cells, B-cell-depleted T cells, or PBMCs. Subjects who had been exposed to COVID-19, were actively infected with it, or had recovered from it provided the deeply sampled blood TCRbeta repertoires that made up the dataset. The repertoires were released in a freely available public database intended as a resource for research on the immune response to SARS-CoV-2. Samples were obtained from the ongoing ImmuneRACE study (first 160 participants) and from about 1,300 subjects provided by 6 global collaborators. A de-identified subject ID, COVID-19 status, age in years and sex were almost always included in the sample metadata. Where available, HLA class I and class II types were taken from metadata supplied by the sample provider and were not determined by assay-based typing.

TCRbeta CDR3 regions were amplified from genomic DNA using the immunoSEQ Assay, a bias-controlled multiplex PCR. The original pipeline was this. Nucleated cell counts per sample were estimated from amplification of reference gene primers within the assay. To quantify the absolute abundance of each unique TCRbeta CDR3 rearrangement, sequence reads were collapsed and filtered. For each sample, productive Simpson clonality was calculated as the square root of Simpson's diversity index across productive rearrangements. TCRdb limited this immuneACCESS table to in-frame rearrangements with V and J called. A share of clones is missing; checked studies link under half to unresolved V genes, and the rest is unexplained. The V and J calls and the clone size are those of that table, but D and trimming were determined from the DNA. Across this sample there are 200,000 to 300,000 clones, with approximately 92% seen only once. Around 2.5% of the sample comes from the top ten.

Per the germline V gene, SGHVS is the CDR1 and FNYEAQ is the CDR2. The CDR3 contains 13 residues, cysteine and phenylalanine counted. The sequence is cut down to CDR3 DNA, 39 bases in frame from base 1. Germline trimming: 4 bases from V, 10 bases from J; junction bases outside gene matches: 7. In Seattle, one collaborating source enrolled patients while the infection was active and tracked those patients longitudinally over the course of disease. Whole blood was collected in K2EDTA tubes by collaborating institutions according to the institutions' own protocols. For TCRbeta analysis, collaborators shipped samples in one of three forms: frozen whole blood, isolated PBMCs, or DNA extracted from either of those sample types. Concerning this clone: Its specific antigen is unknown. Base qualities are not recorded, but no much larger clone differs from it by a single base.

General study outcomes and caveats: The amount of clinical and demographic metadata varied by source and participant and was provided uncurated.

Here the chain combines TRBV7-6 and TRBJ2-1; 7 central bases correspond to TRBD2. The specimen was peripheral blood. This receptor was obtained from a person in their late teens or twenties with COVID-19, enrolled during active disease. CDR3 protein: CASSSAASGEQFF. Read as DNA, the sequence is TGTGCCAGCAGCTCGGCGGCTAGCGGAGAGCAGTTCTTC.